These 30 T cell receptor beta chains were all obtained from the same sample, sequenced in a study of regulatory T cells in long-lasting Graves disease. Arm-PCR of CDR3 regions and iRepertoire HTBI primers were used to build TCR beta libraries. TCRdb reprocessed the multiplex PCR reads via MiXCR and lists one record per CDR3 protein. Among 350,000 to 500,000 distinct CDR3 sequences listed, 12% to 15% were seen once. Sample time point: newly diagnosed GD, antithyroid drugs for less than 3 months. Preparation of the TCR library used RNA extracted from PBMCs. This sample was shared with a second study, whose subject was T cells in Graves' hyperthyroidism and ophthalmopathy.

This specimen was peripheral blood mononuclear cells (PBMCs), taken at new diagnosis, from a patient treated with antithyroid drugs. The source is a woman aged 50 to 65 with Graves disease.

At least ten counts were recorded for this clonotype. The CDR3 DNA follows: TGTGCCAGCAGCACCGGACAGGGGGCCGCCGGGGAGCTGTTTTTT. Amino acids: CASSTGQGAAGELFF. The rearrangement joins TRBV7-9 to TRBJ2-2, with 11 positions matching TRBD1. The CDR3 is 15 amino acids. Trimming took 5 bases from V and 6 from J; bases not matched to a gene: 5. Germline values: CDR1 SEHNR, CDR2 FQNEAQ (reference sequence).

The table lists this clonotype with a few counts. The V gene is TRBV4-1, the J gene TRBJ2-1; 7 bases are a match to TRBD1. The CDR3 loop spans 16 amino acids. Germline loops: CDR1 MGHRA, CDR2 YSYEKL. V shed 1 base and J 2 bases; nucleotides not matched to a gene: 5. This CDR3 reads CASSQVDRVPYNEQFF. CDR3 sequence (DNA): TGCGCCAGCAGCCAAGTAGACAGGGTCCCCTACAATGAGCAGTTCTTC.

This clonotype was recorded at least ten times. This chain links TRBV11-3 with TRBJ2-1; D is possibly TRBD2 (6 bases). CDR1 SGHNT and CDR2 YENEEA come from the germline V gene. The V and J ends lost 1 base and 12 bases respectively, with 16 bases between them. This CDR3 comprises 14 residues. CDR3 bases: TGTGCCAGCAGCTTAGGGACGGGAGTGGGAGGGCAGTTCTTC. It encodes CASSLGTGVGGQFF.

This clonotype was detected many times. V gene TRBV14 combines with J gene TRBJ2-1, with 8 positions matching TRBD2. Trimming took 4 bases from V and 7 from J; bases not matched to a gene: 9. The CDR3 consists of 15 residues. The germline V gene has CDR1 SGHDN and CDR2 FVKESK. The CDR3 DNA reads TGTGCCAGCAGCCCAGCCGGGACTAGGGGGAATGAGCAGTTCTTC. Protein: CASSPAGTRGNEQFF.

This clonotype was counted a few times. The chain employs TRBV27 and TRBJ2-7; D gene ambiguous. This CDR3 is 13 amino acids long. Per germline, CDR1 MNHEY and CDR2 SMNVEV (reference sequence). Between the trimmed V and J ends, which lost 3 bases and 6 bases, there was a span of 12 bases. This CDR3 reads CASSFRNAGEQYF. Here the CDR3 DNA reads TGTGCCAGCAGTTTCAGGAACGCTGGCGAGCAGTACTTC.

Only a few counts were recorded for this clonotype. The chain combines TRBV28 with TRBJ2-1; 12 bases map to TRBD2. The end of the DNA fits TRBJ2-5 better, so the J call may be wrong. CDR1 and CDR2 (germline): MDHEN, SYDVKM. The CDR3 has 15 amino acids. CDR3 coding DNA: TGTGCCAGCAGTCTCCGACTAGCGGGGGCCCGGACCCAGTACTTC. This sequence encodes CASSLRLAGARTQYF.

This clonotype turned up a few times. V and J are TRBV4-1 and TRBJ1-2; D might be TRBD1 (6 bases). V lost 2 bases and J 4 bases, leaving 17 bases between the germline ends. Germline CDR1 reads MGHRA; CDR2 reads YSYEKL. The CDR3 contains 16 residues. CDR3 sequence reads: CASSQPRRGVGYGYTF. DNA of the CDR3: TGCGCCAGCAGCCAACCAAGGAGGGGGGTAGGCTATGGCTACACCTTC.

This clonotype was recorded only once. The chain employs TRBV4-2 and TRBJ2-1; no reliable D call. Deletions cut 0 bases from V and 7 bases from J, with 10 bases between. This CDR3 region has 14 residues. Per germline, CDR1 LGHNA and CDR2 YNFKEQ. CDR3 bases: TGTGCCAGCAGCCAAGATAAAGTCTGGAATGAGCAGTTCTTC. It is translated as CASSQDKVWNEQFF.

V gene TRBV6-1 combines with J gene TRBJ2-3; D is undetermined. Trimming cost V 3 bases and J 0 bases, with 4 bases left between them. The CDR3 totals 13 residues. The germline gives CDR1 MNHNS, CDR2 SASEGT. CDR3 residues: CASSDYSTDTQYF. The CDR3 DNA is TGTGCCAGCAGTGACTACAGCACAGATACGCAGTATTTT.

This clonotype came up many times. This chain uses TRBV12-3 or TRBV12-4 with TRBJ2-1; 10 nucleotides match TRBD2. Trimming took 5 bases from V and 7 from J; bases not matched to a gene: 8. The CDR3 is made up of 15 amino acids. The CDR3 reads CASSTTSGNINEQFF. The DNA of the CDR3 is TGTGCCAGCAGTACAACTAGCGGGAATATTAATGAGCAGTTCTTC.

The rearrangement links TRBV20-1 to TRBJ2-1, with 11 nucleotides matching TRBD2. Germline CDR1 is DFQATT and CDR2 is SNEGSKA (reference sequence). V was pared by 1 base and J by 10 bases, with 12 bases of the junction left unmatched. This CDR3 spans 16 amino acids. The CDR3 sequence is CSARGALSGRALEQFF. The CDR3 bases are TGCAGTGCTAGAGGGGCACTTAGCGGGAGGGCCCTGGAGCAGTTCTTC.

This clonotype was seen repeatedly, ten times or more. The CDR3 spells CASSLGRGASTEAFF. CDR3 in DNA: TGCGCCAGCAGCTTGGGGCGGGGGGCGAGCACTGAAGCTTTCTTT. This rearrangement joins TRBV5-1 to TRBJ1-1; perhaps TRBD1 as D (6 bases). Germline values: CDR1 SGHRS, CDR2 YFSETQ. This CDR3 is built from 15 residues. Trimming took 0 bases from V and 4 from J, leaving 13 bases between them.

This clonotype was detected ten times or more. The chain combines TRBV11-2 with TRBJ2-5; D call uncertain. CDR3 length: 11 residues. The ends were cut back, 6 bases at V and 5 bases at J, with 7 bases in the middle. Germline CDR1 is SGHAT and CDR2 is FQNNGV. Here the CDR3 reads CASRRRETQYF. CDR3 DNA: TGTGCCAGCAGGCGTAGGGAGACCCAGTACTTC.

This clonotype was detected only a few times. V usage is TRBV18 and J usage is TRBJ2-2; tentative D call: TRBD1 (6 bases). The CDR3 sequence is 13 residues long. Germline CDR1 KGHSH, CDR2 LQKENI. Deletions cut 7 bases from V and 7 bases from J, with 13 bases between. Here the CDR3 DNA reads TGTGCCAGCTATGAGACACAGGGCGGGGAGCTGTTTTTT. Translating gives CASYETQGGELFF. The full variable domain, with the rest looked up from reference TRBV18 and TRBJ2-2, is NAGVMQNPRHLVRRRGQEARLRCSPMKGHSHVYWYRQLPEEGLKFMVYLQKENIIDESGMPKERFSAEFPKEGPSILRIQQVVRGDSAAYFCASYETQGGELFFGEGSRLTVL.

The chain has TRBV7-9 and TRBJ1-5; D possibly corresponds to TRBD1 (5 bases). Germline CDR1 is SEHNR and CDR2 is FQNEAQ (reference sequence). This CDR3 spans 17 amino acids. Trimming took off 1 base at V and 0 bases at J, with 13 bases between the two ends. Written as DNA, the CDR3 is TGTGCCAGCAGCTTAGGCCCTCTGACAGATAGCAATCAGCCCCAGCATTTT. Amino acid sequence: CASSLGPLTDSNQPQHF.

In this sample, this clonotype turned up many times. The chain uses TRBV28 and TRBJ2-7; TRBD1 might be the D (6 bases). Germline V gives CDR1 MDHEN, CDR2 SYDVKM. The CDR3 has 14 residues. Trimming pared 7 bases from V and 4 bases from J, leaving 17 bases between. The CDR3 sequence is CASTPGTLNYEQYF. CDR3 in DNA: TGTGCCAGCACCCCCGGGACACTGAATTACGAGCAGTACTTC.

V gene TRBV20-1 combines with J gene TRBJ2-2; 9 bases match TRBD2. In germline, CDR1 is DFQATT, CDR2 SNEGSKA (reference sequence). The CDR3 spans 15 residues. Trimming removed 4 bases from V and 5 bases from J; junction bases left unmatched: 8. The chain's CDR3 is CSATSAGGRTGELFF. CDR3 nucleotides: TGCAGTGCTACGTCAGCGGGAGGTCGGACCGGGGAGCTGTTTTTT.

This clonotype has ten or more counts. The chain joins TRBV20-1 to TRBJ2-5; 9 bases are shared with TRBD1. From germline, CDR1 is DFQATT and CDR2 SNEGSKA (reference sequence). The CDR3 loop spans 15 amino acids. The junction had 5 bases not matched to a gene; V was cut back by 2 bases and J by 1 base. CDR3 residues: CSARPWTGVQETQYF. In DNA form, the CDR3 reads TGCAGTGCTAGACCCTGGACAGGGGTCCAAGAGACCCAGTACTTC.

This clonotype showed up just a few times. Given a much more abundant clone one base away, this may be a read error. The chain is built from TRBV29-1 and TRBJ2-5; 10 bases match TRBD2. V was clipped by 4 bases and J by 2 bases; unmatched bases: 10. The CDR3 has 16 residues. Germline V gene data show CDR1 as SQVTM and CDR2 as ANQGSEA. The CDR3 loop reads CSVARGSGRVQETQYF. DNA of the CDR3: TGCAGCGTTGCCAGGGGAAGCGGGAGGGTTCAAGAGACCCAGTACTTC.

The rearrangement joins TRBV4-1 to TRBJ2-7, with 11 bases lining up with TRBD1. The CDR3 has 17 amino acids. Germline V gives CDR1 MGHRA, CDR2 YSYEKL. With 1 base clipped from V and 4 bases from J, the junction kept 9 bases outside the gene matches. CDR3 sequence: CASSQGPGQGALYEQYF. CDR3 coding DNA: TGCGCCAGCAGCCAAGGCCCCGGACAGGGGGCCCTTTACGAGCAGTACTTC.

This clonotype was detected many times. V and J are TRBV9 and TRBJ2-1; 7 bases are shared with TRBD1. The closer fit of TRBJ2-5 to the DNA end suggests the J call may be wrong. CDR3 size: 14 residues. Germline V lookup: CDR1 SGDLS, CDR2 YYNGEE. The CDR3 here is CASSGHRGWETQYF. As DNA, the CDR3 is TGTGCCAGCAGCGGCCACAGGGGCTGGGAGACCCAGTACTTC.

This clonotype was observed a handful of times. The CDR3 coding sequence is TGTGCCAGCAGCGTAGCGGGTGTGCCCTACGAGCAGTACTTC. Its translation: CASSVAGVPYEQYF. The V call is TRBV9, the J call TRBJ2-7; D is unclear. CDR3 length: 14 residues. V was cut by 0 bases and J by 2 bases, with 9 bases left in between. Germline-derived CDR1 and CDR2 are SGDLS and YYNGEE.

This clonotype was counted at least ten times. CDR3 sequence: CASSPPQNTEAFF. CDR3 coding DNA: TGTGCCAGCTCACCACCCCAGAACACTGAAGCTTTCTTT. The rearrangement uses TRBV18 and TRBJ1-1; D is ambiguous. The CDR3 has 13 residues. CDR1 is KGHSH and CDR2 is LQKENI in the germline V gene. Between the trimmed V and J ends, which lost 0 bases and 1 base, there was a span of 3 bases.

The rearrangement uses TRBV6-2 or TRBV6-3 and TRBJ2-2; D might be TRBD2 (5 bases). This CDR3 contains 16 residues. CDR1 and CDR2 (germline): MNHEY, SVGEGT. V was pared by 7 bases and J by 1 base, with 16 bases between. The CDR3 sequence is CASTRGAALNTGELFF. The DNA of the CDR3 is TGTGCCAGCACACGGGGAGCAGCCCTGAACACCGGGGAGCTGTTTTTT.

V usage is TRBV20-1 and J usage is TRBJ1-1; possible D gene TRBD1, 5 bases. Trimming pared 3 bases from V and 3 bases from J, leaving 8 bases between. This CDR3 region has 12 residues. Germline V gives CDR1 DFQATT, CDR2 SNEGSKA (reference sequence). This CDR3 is CSARKGDTEAFF. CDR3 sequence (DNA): TGCAGTGCTAGGAAAGGGGACACTGAAGCTTTCTTT.

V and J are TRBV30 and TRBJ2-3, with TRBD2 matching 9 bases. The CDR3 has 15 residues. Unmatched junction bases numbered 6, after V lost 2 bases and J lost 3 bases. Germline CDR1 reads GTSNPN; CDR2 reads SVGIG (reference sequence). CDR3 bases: TGTGCCTGGAGTTCGGCGGGAGGGCCAACAGATACGCAGTATTTT. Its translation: CAWSSAGGPTDTQYF.

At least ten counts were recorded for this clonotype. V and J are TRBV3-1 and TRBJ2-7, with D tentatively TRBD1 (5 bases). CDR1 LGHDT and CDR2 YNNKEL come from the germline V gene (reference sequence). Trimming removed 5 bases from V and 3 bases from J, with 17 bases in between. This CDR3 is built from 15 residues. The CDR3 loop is CASSDYDSAVYEQYF. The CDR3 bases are TGTGCCAGCAGCGATTACGACAGCGCCGTCTACGAGCAGTACTTC.

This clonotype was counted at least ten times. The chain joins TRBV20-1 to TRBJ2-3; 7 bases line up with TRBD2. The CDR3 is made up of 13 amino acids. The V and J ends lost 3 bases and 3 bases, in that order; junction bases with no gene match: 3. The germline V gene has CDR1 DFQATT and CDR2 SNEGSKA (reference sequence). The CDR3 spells CSARMRETDTQYF. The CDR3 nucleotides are TGCAGTGCTAGGATGCGGGAGACAGATACGCAGTATTTT.

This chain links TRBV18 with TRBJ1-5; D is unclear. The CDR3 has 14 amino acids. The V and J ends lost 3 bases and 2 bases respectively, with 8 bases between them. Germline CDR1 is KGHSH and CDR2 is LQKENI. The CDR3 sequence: CASSPTTGNQPQHF. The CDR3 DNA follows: TGTGCCAGCTCACCTACAACGGGCAATCAGCCCCAGCATTTT.

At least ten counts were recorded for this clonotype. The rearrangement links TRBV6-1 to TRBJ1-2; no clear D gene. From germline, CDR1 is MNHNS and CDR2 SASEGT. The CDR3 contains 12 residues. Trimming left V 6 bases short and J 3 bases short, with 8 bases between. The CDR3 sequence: CASSNGDYGYTF. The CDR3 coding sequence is TGTGCCAGCAGCAACGGCGACTATGGCTACACCTTC.